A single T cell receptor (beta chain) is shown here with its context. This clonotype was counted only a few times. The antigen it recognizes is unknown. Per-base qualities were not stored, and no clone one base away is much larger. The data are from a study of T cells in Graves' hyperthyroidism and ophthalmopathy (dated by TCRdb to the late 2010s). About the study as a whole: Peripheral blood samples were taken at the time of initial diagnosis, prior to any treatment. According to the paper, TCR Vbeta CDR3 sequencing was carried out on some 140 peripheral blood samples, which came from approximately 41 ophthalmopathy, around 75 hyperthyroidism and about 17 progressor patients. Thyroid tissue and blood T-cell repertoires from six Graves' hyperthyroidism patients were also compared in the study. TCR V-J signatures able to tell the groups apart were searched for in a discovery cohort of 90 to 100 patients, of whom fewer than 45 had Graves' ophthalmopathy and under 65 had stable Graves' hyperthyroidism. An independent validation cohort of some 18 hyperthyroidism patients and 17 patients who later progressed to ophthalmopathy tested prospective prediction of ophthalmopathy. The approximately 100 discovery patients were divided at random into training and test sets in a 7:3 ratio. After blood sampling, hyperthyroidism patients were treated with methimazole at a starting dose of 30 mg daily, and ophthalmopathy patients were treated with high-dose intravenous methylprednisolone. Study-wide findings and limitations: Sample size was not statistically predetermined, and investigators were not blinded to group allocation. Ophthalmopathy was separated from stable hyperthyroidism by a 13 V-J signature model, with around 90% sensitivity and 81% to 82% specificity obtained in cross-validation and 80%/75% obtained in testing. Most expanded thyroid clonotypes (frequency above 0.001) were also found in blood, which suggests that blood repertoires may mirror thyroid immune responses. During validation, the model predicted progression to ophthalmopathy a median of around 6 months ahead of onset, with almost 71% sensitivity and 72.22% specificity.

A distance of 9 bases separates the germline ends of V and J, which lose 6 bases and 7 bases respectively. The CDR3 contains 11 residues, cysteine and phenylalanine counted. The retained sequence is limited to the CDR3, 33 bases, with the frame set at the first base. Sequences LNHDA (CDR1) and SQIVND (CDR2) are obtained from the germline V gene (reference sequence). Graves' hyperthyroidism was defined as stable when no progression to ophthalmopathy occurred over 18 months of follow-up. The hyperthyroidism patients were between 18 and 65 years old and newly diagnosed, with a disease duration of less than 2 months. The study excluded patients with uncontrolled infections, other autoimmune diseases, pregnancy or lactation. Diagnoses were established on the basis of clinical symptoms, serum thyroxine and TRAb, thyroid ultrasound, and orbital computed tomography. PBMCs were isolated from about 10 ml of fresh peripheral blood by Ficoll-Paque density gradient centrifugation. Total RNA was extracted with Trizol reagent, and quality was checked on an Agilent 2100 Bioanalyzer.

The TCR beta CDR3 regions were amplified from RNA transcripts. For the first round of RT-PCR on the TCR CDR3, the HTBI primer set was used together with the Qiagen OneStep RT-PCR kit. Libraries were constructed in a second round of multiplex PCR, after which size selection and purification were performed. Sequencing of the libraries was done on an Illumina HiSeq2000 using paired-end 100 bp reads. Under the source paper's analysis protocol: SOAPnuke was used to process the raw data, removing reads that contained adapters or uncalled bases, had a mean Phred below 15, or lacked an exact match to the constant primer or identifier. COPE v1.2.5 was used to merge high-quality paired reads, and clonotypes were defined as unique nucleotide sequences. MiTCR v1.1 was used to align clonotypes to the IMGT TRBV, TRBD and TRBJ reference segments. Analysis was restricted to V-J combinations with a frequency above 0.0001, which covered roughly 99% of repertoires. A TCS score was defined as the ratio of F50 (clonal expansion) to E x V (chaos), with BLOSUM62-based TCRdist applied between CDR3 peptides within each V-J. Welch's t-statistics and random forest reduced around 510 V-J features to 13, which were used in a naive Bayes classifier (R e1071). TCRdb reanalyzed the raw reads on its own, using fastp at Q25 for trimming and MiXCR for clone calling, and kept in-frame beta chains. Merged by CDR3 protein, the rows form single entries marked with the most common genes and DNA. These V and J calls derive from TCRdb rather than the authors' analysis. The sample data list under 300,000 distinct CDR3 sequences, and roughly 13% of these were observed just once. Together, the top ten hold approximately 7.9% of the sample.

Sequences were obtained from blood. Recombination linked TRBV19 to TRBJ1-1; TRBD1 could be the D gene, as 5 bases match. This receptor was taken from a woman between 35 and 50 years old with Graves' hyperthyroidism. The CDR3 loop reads CASRGLVEAFF. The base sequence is TGTGCCAGTAGGGGACTGGTTGAAGCTTTCTTT.